This T cell receptor beta chain was identified during a study of T-cell reconstitution after alpha-beta-depleted transplantation in children. Study-level findings and limits: There were reportedly several hundred expanded graft clones from which alpha-beta T cells came about two months after transplant.

About this clonotype: The antigen is undetermined.

The library targeted TCRbeta and was prepared with unique molecular identifiers. TCRdb ran MiXCR on the PCR reads and lists one entry per CDR3 protein. Of about a million distinct CDR3 sequences in the sample, roughly 29% were seen once. The CDR3 loop spans 15 amino acids. Germline loops: CDR1 SGHAT, CDR2 FQNNGV. V lost 0 bases, J lost 3 bases, and 9 bases lay in between. The sequence came from a boy in the first two years of life who had a stem cell transplant for SCID, so the T cells may come from the graft donor. The chain uses TRBV11-2 and TRBJ2-1, with D perhaps TRBD1 (5 bases). The sample in question was PBMCs, mostly from graft donor cells, obtained 360 days after TCRalphabeta/CD19-depleted stem cell transplant. This CDR3 reads CASSLEWGSYNEQFF. The CDR3, as DNA: TGTGCCAGCAGCTTAGAGTGGGGCAGCTACAATGAGCAGTTCTTC.